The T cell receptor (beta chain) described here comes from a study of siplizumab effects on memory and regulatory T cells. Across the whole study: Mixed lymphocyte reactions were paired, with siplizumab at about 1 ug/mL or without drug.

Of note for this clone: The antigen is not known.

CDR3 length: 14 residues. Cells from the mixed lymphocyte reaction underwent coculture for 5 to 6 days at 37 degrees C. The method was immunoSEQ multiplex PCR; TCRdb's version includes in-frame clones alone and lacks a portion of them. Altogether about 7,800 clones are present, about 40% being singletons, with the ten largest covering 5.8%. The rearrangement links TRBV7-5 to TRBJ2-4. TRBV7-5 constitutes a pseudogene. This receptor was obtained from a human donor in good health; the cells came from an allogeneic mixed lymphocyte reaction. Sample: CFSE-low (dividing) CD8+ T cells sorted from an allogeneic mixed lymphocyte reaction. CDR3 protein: CVRSLVEGKNIQYF. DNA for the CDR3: TGTGTCAGAAGCTTAGTTGAAGGAAAAAACATTCAGTACTTC.